The 5 T cell receptor beta chains below were found in one sample sequenced in a study of blood T cell repertoires in COVID-19. TCRdb's table, derived via immunoSEQ multiplex PCR, lists solely in-frame clones and lacks some. The table records approximately 50,000 clones, roughly 87% of them present only once. The sequenced sample consisted of peripheral blood. These receptors originate from a man aged 50-60 years with active COVID-19.

The chain employs TRBV25-1 and TRBJ1-5, with 8 bases fitting TRBD1. This CDR3 contains 14 residues. Germline CDR1 is MGHDK and CDR2 is SYGVNS. Trimming cost V 5 bases and J 7 bases; bases outside gene matches: 7. CDR3 coding DNA: TGTGCCAGCAGTCCCGAGACAGGGGAACAGCCCCAGCATTTT. It specifies CASSPETGEQPQHF.

The chain is built from TRBV3-1 (or the pseudogene TRBV3-2) and TRBJ2-1; TRBD2 is a possible D gene (5 bases). Germline assignment: CDR1 LGHDT and CDR2 YNNKEL (reference sequence). The CDR3 totals 15 residues. V gave up 5 bases and J gave up 0 bases, with 11 bases separating them. The CDR3 DNA sequence: TGTGCCAGCAGCGAGGGTTGGAGCTCCTACAATGAGCAGTTCTTC. Protein product: CASSEGWSSYNEQFF.

The chain links TRBV7-2 to TRBJ2-5; 8 nucleotides agree with TRBD2. This CDR3 contains 17 residues. CDR1 and CDR2 from the germline V gene are SGHTA and FQGNSA. The ends lost 3 bases at V and 2 bases at J; junction bases unmatched: 11. DNA of the CDR3: TGTGCCAGCAGCTTCAGAGGAGCGGGGGCCCCGCAAGAGACCCAGTACTTC. The encoded protein is CASSFRGAGAPQETQYF.

The chain uses TRBV12-3 or TRBV12-4 and TRBJ1-2; D remains unclear. V shed 6 bases and J shed 4 bases, with 12 bases lying between them. This CDR3 is 13 amino acids long. The CDR3 region has the DNA TGTGCCAGCAGCCTAAATAATCCCTATGGCTACACCTTC. Its translation: CASSLNNPYGYTF.

The rearrangement uses TRBV5-4 and TRBJ2-1; 8 positions match TRBD2. The CDR3 has 18 residues. Looked up from germline, CDR1 is SGHNT and CDR2 is YYREEE (reference sequence). The trim removed 4 bases at V and 0 bases at J, leaving 12 bases unmatched. The CDR3 region has the DNA TGTGCCAGCAGCCCCTCGGGGGGGGGCTCCGGCTCCTACAATGAGCAGTTCTTC. The encoded protein is CASSPSGGGSGSYNEQFF.